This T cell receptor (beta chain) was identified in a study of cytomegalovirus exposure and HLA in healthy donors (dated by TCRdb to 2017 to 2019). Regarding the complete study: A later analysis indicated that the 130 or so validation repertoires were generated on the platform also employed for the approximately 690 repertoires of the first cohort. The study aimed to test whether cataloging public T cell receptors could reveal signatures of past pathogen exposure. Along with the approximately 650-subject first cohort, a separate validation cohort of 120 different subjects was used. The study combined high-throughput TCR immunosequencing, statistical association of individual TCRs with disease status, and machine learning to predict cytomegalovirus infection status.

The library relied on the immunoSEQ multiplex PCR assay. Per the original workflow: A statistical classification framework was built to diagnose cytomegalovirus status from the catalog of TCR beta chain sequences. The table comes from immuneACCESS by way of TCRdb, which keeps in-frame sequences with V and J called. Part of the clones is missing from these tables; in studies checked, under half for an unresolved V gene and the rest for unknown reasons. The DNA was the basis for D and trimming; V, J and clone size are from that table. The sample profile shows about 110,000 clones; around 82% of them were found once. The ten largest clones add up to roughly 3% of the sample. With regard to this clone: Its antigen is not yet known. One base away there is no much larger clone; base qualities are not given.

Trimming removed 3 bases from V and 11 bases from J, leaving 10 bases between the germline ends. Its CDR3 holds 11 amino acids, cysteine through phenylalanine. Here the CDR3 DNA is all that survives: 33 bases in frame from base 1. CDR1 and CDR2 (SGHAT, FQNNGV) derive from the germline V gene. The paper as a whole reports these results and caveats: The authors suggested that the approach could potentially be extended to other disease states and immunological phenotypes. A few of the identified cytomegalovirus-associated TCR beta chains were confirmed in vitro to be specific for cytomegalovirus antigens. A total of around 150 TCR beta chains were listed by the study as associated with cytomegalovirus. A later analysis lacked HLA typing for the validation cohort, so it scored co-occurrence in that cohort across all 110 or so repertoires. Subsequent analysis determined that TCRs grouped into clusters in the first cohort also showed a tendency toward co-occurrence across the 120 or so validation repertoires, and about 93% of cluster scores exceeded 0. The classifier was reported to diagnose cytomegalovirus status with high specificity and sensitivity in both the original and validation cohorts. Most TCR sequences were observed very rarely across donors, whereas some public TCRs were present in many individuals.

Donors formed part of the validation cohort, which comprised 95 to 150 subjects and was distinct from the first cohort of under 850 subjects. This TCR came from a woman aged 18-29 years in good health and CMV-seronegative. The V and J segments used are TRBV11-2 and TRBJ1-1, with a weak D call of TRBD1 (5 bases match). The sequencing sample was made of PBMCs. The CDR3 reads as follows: CASSFGGEAFF. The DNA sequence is TGTGCCAGCAGCTTTGGGGGGGAGGCTTTCTTT. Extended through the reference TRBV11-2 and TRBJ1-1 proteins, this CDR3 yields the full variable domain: EAGVAQSPRYKIIEKRQSVAFWCNPISGHATLYWYQQILGQGPKLLIQFQNNGVVDDSQLPKDRFSAERLKGVDSTLKIQPAKLEDSAVYLCASSFGGEAFFGQGTRLTVV.